This entry describes one T cell receptor beta chain. The antigen is not known. The data stem from a study of regulatory and conventional T cells in RAG deficiency. Findings of the study overall: Shannon entropy was markedly lower and Simpson indices higher in RAG-deficient patients than control T-cell subsets. Shorter CDR3s in all patient subsets; >75% Treg-Tconv overlap in Omenn. These Omenn syndrome Treg sorts may hold peripherally activated cells instead.

V dropped 5 bases and J dropped 5 bases, with 10 bases sitting between them. The CDR3 is 12 residues long. The V gene's germline CDR1 is SEHNR and CDR2 FQNEAQ (reference sequence). The assay was immunoSEQ multiplex PCR, and TCRdb's table has in-frame clones only and misses some. The sample carries fewer than 35,000 clones, 75% to 90% recorded once. The same data also went into a second study, on regulatory T cells. That source reports: The PCR used 52 TRBV and 13 TRBJ primers. Regulatory T cells showed the strongest V-J pair restriction and V/J gene skewing among patient repertoires.

The receptor's source is a human donor in good health. Sequencing was carried out using CD8+ T cells sorted from blood. This chain joins TRBV7-9 and TRBJ2-7; D unresolved. The CDR3 loop is CASSPQWNEQYF. DNA of the CDR3: TGTGCCAGCAGCCCCCAGTGGAACGAGCAGTACTTC.